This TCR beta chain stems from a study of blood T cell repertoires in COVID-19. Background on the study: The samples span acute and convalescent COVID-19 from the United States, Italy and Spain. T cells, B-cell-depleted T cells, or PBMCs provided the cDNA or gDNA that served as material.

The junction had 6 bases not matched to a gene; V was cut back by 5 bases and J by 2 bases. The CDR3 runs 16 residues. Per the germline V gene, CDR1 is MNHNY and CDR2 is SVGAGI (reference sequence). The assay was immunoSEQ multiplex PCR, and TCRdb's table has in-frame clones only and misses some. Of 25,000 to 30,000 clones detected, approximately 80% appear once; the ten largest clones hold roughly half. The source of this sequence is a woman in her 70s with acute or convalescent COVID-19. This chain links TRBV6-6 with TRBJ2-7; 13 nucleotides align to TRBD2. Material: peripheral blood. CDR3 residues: CASSRTSGGLTYEQYF. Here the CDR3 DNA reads TGTGCCAGCAGTCGGACTAGCGGGGGCCTTACCTACGAGCAGTACTTC.